This T cell receptor beta chain appears in the sequencing data of a study of blood T cells in healthy people across ages. Findings and limits, study-wide: With unsorted PBMCs, a conclusive comparison of naive versus antigen-experienced cells was not possible.

A second PCR, run for 7 to 11 cycles, used a sample-barcoded 5' primer plus a J-beta primer mix. One entry per CDR3 protein results from TCRdb running MiXCR on the 5' RACE reads. The table records around 990,000 distinct CDR3 sequences, 35% to 40% of them present only once. The germline gives CDR1 MGHDK, CDR2 SYGVNS. CDR3 length equals 14 residues. V dropped 2 bases and J dropped 7 bases, with 11 bases sitting between them. Donors were healthy Caucasian individuals from Russia aged about 6 to 90. Each sample yielded at least 5 micrograms of PBMC total RNA. As concerns this clonotype: Its antigen is not identified.

Sequences were obtained from blood. The chain is built from TRBV25-1 and TRBJ1-4; tentatively, D is TRBD1 (5 bases). This sequence originates from a man younger than 30 in good health. CDR3 nucleotide sequence: TGTGCCAGCAGTGAACCAGGGATTACTGAAAAACTGTTTTTT. Encoded protein: CASSEPGITEKLFF.